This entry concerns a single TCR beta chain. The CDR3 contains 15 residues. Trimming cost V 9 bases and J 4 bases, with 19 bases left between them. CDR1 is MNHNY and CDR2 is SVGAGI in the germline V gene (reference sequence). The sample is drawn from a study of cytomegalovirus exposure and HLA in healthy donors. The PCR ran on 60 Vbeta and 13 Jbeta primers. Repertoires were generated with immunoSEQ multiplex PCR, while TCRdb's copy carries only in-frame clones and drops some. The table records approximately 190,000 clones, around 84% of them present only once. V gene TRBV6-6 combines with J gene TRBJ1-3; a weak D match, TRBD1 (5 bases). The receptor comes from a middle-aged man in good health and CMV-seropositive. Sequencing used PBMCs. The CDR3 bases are TGTGCCAGTCACGGGAGGGGCAAAGGGGGAAACACCATATATTTT. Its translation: CASHGRGKGGNTIYF.